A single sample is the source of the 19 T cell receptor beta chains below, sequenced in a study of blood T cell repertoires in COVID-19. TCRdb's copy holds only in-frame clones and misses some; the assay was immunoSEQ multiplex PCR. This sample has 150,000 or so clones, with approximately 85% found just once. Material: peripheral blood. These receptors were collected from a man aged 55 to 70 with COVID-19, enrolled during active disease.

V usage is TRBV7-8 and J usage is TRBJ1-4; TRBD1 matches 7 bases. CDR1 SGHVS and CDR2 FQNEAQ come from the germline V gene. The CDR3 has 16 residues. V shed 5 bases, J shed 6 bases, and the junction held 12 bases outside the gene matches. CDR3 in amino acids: CASSPERGQPYEKLFF. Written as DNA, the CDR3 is TGTGCCAGCAGCCCGGAGAGGGGACAGCCCTATGAAAAACTGTTTTTT.

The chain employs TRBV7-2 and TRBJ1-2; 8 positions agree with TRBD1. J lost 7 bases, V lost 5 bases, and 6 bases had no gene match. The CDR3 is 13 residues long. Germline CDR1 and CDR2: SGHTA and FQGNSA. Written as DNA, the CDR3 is TGTGCCAGCAGCCTAGGACAGGGCCTTGGCTACACCTTC. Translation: CASSLGQGLGYTF.

The CDR3 loop reads CASSQLAGAQETQYF. The CDR3 DNA follows: TGTGCCAGCAGCCAACTAGCGGGAGCTCAAGAGACCCAGTACTTC. The chain joins TRBV6-2 or TRBV6-3 to TRBJ2-5; 11 nucleotides align to TRBD2. The junction had 5 bases not matched to a gene; V was cut back by 6 bases and J by 2 bases. This CDR3 spans 15 amino acids. Germline-derived CDR1 and CDR2 are MNHEY and SVGEGT.

The CDR3 DNA sequence: TGTGCCAGCAGCCAGACAGGGTTTGATTCACCCCTCCACTTT. Amino acids: CASSQTGFDSPLHF. This chain links TRBV11-2 with TRBJ1-6; TRBD1 agrees at 7 bases. The CDR3 is made up of 14 amino acids. J lost 8 bases, V lost 5 bases, and 6 bases had no gene match. Germline CDR1 reads SGHAT; CDR2 reads FQNNGV.

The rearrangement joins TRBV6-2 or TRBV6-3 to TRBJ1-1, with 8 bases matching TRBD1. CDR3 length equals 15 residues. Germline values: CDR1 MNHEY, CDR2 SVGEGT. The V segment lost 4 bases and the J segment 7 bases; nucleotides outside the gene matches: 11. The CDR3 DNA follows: TGTGCCAGCAGTTCCCCTGACAGGGGCGAGGTTGAAGCTTTCTTT. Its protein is CASSSPDRGEVEAFF.

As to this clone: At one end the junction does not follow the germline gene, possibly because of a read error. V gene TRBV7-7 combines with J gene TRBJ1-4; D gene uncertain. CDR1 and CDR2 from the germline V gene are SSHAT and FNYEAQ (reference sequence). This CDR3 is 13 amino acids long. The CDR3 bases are TGTGCTAGCAGCCCCGAGGGCCACGGAGAACTGTTTTTT. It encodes CASSPEGHGELFF.

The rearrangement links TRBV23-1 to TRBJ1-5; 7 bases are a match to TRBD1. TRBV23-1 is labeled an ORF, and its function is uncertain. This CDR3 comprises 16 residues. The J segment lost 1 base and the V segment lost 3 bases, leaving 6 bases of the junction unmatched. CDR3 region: CASSQQRQGSNQPQHF. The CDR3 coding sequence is TGCGCCAGCAGTCAGCAAAGACAGGGAAGCAATCAGCCCCAGCATTTT.

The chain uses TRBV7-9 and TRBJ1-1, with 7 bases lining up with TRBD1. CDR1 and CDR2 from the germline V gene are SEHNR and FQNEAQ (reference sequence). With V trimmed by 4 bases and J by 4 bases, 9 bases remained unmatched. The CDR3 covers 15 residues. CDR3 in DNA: TGTGCCAGCAGCTCCGCGGACAGGCGATTCACTGAAGCTTTCTTT. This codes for CASSSADRRFTEAFF.

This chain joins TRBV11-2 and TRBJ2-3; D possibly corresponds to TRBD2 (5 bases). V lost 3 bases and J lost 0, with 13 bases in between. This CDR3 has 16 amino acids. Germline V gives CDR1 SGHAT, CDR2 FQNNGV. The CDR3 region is CASSFQRLTSTDTQYF. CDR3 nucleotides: TGTGCCAGCAGCTTTCAGCGGTTAACTAGCACAGATACGCAGTATTTT.

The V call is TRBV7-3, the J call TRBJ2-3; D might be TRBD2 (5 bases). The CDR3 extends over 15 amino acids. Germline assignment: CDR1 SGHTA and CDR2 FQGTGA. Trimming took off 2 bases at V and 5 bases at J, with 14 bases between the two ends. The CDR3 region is CASSLLGPGGDTQYF. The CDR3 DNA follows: TGTGCCAGCAGCTTACTAGGCCCTGGAGGAGATACGCAGTATTTT.

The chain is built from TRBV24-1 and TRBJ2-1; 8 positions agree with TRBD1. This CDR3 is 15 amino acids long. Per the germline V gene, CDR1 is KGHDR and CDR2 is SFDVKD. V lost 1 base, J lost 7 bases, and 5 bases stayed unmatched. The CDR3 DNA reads TGTGCCACCAGTGATTTCGGCAGGGGGCTAAATGAGCAGTTCTTC. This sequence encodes CATSDFGRGLNEQFF.

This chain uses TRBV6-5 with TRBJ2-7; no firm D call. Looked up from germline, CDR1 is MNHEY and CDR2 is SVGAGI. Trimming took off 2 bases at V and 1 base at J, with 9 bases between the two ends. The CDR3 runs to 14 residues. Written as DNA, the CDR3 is TGTGCCAGCAGTTACGCCTCCACTTCCTACGAGCAGTACTTC. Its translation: CASSYASTSYEQYF.

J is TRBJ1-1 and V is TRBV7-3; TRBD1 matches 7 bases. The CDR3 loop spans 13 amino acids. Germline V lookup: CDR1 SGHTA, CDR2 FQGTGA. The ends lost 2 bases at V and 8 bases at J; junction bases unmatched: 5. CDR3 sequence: CASSLVGTEEAFF. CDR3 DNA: TGTGCCAGCAGCTTAGTGGGGACAGAAGAAGCTTTCTTT.

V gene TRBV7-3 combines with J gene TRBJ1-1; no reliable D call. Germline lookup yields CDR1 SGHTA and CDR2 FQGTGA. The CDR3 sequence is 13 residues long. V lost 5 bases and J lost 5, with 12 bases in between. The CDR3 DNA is TGTGCCAGCAGCCACTACATAGGAACTGAAGCTTTCTTT. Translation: CASSHYIGTEAFF.

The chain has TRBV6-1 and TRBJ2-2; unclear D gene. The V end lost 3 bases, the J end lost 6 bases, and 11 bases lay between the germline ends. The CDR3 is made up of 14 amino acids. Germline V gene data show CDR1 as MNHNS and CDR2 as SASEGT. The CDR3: CASSERFVAGELFF. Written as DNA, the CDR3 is TGTGCCAGCAGTGAGAGGTTCGTCGCCGGGGAGCTGTTTTTT.

The CDR3 spells CASSEGGRALGETQYF. As DNA, the CDR3 is TGTGCCAGCAGCGAAGGGGGACGGGCGCTTGGGGAGACCCAGTACTTC. The V call is TRBV9, the J call TRBJ2-5, with a weak D call TRBD1 (6 bases). The germline V gene has CDR1 SGDLS and CDR2 YYNGEE. V was pared by 3 bases and J by 5 bases, with 20 bases between. The CDR3 has 16 amino acids.

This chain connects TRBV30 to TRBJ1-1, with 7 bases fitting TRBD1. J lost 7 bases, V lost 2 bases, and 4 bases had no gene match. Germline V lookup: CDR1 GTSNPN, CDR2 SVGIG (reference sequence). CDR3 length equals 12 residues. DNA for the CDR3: TGTGCCTGGAGTCTGGGACAGAATGAAGCTTTCTTT. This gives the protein CAWSLGQNEAFF.

The CDR3 DNA is TGTGCCAGCAGGCCGGGACTAGCAGGGGATGAGCAGTTCTTC. It translates to CASRPGLAGDEQFF. V is TRBV2 and J is TRBJ2-1; 9 bases are a match to TRBD2. Trimming removed 6 bases from V and 8 bases from J; junction bases left unmatched: 8. This CDR3 region has 14 residues. CDR1 is SNHLY, CDR2 FYNNEI, per germline.

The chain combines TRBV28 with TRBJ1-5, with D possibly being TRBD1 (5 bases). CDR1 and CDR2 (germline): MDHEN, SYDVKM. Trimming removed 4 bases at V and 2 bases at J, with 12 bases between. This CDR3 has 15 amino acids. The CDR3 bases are TGTGCCAGCAGTTCTGCGGGGCGACGCAATCAGCCCCAGCATTTT. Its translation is CASSSAGRRNQPQHF.